Shown below are 12 T cell receptor beta chains from a single sample sequenced in a study of cytomegalovirus exposure and HLA in healthy donors. Some clones are missing from TCRdb's copy, which holds only in-frame ones; the method was immunoSEQ multiplex PCR. The data hold 70,000 or so clones, with approximately 94% observed a single time. Specimen: PBMCs. The receptors here all came from a woman younger than 35 in good health and CMV-seronegative.

This clone was counted a single time. The gene calls are TRBV11-2 and TRBJ2-1; 7 bases are a match to TRBD2. The germline CDR1 and CDR2 sequences are SGHAT and FQNNGV. Trimming removed 3 bases from V and 8 bases from J; junction bases left unmatched: 7. This CDR3 is built from 14 residues. The CDR3 region is CASSFLSAGDEQFF. CDR3 in DNA: TGTGCCAGCAGCTTCCTCTCTGCGGGGGATGAGCAGTTCTTC.

The chain employs TRBV28 and TRBJ2-7; 11 bases are a match to TRBD1. After removal of 2 bases from V and 3 bases from J, the junction contained 3 bases not matched to a gene. Germline CDR1 reads MDHEN; CDR2 reads SYDVKM. CDR3 length equals 15 residues. CDR3 in amino acids: CASSLGGTGGYEQYF. CDR3 bases: TGTGCCAGCAGTTTAGGAGGGACAGGGGGCTACGAGCAGTACTTC.

This chain uses TRBV4-2 with TRBJ2-7, with 7 bases identical to TRBD2. J gave up 7 bases and V 0 bases, and 3 bases lay outside the gene matches. This CDR3 is 13 amino acids long. Germline V gives CDR1 LGHNA, CDR2 YNFKEQ. The CDR3 here is CASSQEAAGEQYF. The CDR3 bases are TGTGCCAGCAGCCAAGAAGCAGCGGGGGAGCAGTACTTC.

J is TRBJ1-1 and V is TRBV2; perhaps TRBD1 as D (5 bases). With 6 bases removed from V and 5 bases from J, the gap between germline ends came to 7 bases. Germline assignment: CDR1 SNHLY and CDR2 FYNNEI. The CDR3 consists of 11 residues. The CDR3 DNA reads TGTGCCAGCAGAGGGGTGACTGAAGCTTTCTTT. It encodes CASRGVTEAFF. Together with reference TRBV2 and TRBJ1-1, the CDR3 gives the full variable domain: EPEVTQTPSHQVTQMGQEVILRCVPISNHLYFYWYRQILGQKVEFLVSFYNNEISEKSEIFDDQFSVERPDGSNFTLKIRSTKLEDSAMYFCASRGVTEAFFGQGTRLTVV.

The chain links TRBV25-1 to TRBJ2-7, with 9 bases identical to TRBD2. The germline V gene has CDR1 MGHDK and CDR2 SYGVNS. The CDR3 runs to 17 residues. The V and J ends lost 2 bases and 2 bases, in that order; junction bases with no gene match: 10. The CDR3 region has the DNA TGTGCCAGCAGTGAACAGGCGGGAGGGTTAACCCCCTACGAGCAGTACTTC. Translated, it gives CASSEQAGGLTPYEQYF.

J is TRBJ1-5 and V is TRBV19, with D perhaps TRBD1 (5 bases). From germline, CDR1 is LNHDA and CDR2 SQIVND (reference sequence). This CDR3 comprises 12 residues. V dropped 6 bases and J dropped 7 bases, with 10 bases sitting between them. The CDR3 spells CASRPTDQPQHF. In DNA, the CDR3 is TGTGCCAGTAGACCGACAGACCAGCCCCAGCATTTT.

The gene calls are TRBV6-6 and TRBJ1-2; TRBD1 agrees at 12 bases. The CDR3 loop spans 15 amino acids. V gave up 4 bases and J gave up 6 bases; unmatched junction bases: 6. CDR1 and CDR2 from the germline V gene are MNHNY and SVGAGI (reference sequence). The CDR3 DNA reads TGTGCCAGCAGTTTCGGGACAGGGGGCCTAAATGGCTACACCTTC. Translation gives CASSFGTGGLNGYTF.

Details on this clone: The germline gene is not matched at one end of the junction; a read error may be the cause. J is TRBJ2-1 and V is TRBV20-1; maybe TRBD2 (5 bases). The CDR3 totals 10 residues. Germline CDR1 DFQATT, CDR2 SNEGSKA (reference sequence). CDR3 sequence: CSAREGTSIF. The CDR3, as DNA: TGCAGTGCTAGAGAGGGTACTAGTATCTTC.

This clone has a single count. The chain uses TRBV11-2 and TRBJ2-7; D ambiguous. With 0 bases removed from V and 3 bases from J, the gap between germline ends came to 12 bases. The CDR3 is made up of 15 amino acids. CDR1 is SGHAT and CDR2 is FQNNGV in the germline V gene. CDR3 in DNA: TGTGCCAGCAGCTTAGATCGAGGCACCTACTACGAGCAGTACTTC. Translating it yields CASSLDRGTYYEQYF. The variable domain in full, with the rest retrieved from reference TRBV11-2 and TRBJ2-7, is EAGVAQSPRYKIIEKRQSVAFWCNPISGHATLYWYQQILGQGPKLLIQFQNNGVVDDSQLPKDRFSAERLKGVDSTLKIQPAKLEDSAVYLCASSLDRGTYYEQYFGPGTRLTVT.

The chain links TRBV10-3 to TRBJ2-7; the match to TRBD1 covers 9 bases. Germline lookup yields CDR1 ENHRY and CDR2 SYGVKD. The J segment lost 4 bases and the V segment lost 7 bases, leaving 5 bases of the junction unmatched. CDR3 length: 13 amino acids. CDR3 loop: CAIMGTGSYEQYF. The CDR3 coding sequence is TGTGCCATCATGGGGACAGGGTCGTACGAGCAGTACTTC.

The rearrangement joins TRBV27 to TRBJ2-1; D possibly corresponds to TRBD2 (6 bases). The V and J ends lost 2 bases and 7 bases respectively, with 12 bases between them. This CDR3 has 14 residues. Germline V lookup: CDR1 MNHEY, CDR2 SMNVEV (reference sequence). The CDR3 loop reads CASSLNRGGNEQFF. CDR3 nucleotides: TGTGCCAGCAGTTTAAACCGTGGAGGGAATGAGCAGTTCTTC.

The V and J genes are TRBV5-6 and TRBJ2-5, with 9 bases lining up with TRBD2. CDR1 is SGHDT and CDR2 is YYEEEE in the germline V gene. V was pared by 9 bases and J by 3 bases, with 9 bases of the junction left unmatched. There are 14 residues in the CDR3. CDR3 in DNA: TGTGCCACCTGGGGGGCTAGCGGGGAAGAGACCCAGTACTTC. It specifies CATWGASGEETQYF.